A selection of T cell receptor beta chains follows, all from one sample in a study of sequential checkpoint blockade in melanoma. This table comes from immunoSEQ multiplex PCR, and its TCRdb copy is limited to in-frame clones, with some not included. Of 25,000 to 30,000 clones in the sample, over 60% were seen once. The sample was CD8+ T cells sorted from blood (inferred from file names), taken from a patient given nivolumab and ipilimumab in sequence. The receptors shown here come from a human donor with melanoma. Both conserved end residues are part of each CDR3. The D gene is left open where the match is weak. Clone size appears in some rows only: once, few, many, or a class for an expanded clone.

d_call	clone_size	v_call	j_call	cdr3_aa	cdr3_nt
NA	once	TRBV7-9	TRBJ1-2	CASSSHRVDTNYGYTF	TGTGCCAGCAGCTCCCACAGGGTTGATACTAACTATGGCTACACCTTC
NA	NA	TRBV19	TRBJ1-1	CASSLQRASTEAFF	TGTGCCAGTAGTTTGCAGAGGGCCAGCACTGAAGCTTTCTTT
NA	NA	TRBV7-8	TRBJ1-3	CASSPQGFSGNTIYF	TGTGCCAGCAGCCCCCAGGGCTTCTCTGGAAACACCATATATTTT
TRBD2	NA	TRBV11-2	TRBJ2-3	CASSLSEREGRADTQYF	TGTGCCAGCAGTTTATCAGAGCGGGAGGGCCGGGCAGATACGCAGTATTTT
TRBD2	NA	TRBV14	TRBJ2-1	CASSQVGGNEQFF	TGTGCCAGCAGCCAAGTGGGGGGGAATGAGCAGTTCTTC
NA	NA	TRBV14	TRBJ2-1	CASSQKLGRSYNEQFF	TGTGCCAGCAGCCAGAAACTAGGCAGGTCCTACAATGAGCAGTTCTTC
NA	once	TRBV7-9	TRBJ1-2	CASSTPGRQEKTF	TGTGCCAGCAGCACCCCGGGCCGACAGGAGAAAACCTTC
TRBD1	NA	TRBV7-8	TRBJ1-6	CASSHRPDRAGSPLHF	TGTGCCAGCAGCCATCGCCCAGACAGGGCGGGTTCACCCCTCCACTTT
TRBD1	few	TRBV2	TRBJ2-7	CASTSGTESYEQYF	TGTGCCAGCACTTCGGGGACAGAATCCTACGAGCAGTACTTC
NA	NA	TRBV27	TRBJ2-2	CASSLTGYTGELFF	TGTGCCAGCAGTTTAACCGGTTACACCGGGGAGCTGTTTTTT
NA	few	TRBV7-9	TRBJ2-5	CASSFQRVVEETQYF	TGTGCCAGCAGCTTTCAGCGGGTTGTAGAAGAGACCCAGTACTTC
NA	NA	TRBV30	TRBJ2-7	CAWSVGTGYEQYF	TGTGCCTGGAGTGTTGGAACGGGCTACGAGCAGTACTTC
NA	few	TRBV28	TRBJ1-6	CASPPPRGALHF	TGTGCCAGCCCCCCGCCCCGGGGGGCCCTCCACTTT
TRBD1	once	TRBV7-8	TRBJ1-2	CASSTLDRGGAYGYTF	TGTGCCAGCAGCACCCTGGACAGGGGAGGAGCATATGGCTACACCTTC
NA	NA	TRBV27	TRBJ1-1	CASSSAEGVVNTEAFF	TGTGCCAGCAGTTCCGCGGAGGGTGTAGTGAACACTGAAGCTTTCTTT
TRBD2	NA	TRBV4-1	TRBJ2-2	CASSQDVGGSGITGELFF	TGCGCCAGCAGCCAAGACGTCGGCGGTAGCGGGATCACCGGGGAGCTGTTTTTT
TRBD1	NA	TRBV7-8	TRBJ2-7	CASHRAGGTYEQYF	TGTGCCAGCCACAGGGCAGGGGGAACCTACGAGCAGTACTTC
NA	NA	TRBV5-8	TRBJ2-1	CASSYPRGPSYNEQFF	TGTGCCAGCAGCTACCCTCGCGGGCCCTCCTACAATGAGCAGTTCTTC
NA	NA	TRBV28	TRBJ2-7	CASSLAVEGSRYEQYF	TGTGCCAGCAGTTTAGCGGTCGAAGGCAGTCGCTACGAGCAGTACTTC
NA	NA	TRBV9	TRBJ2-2	CASSVAGDYGELFF	TGTGCCAGCAGCGTAGCAGGGGATTACGGGGAGCTGTTTTTT
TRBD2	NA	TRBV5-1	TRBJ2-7	CASSPALAGELYEQYF	TGCGCCAGCAGTCCGGCTTTAGCGGGGGAGCTCTACGAGCAGTACTTC
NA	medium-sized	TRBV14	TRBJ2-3	CASSVLTGDLTDTQYF	TGTGCCAGCAGCGTACTAACGGGAGATCTCACAGATACGCAGTATTTT
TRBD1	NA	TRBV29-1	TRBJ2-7	CSVEGDSSYEQYF	TGCAGCGTTGAGGGGGACAGCTCCTACGAGCAGTACTTC